The T cell receptor beta chain described here comes from a study of identical twins. Study results and limitations: For cord blood, abundant beta clonotypes had fewer insertions, unlike memory repertoires, which showed none.

TCRdb re-called the 5' RACE reads with MiXCR, one entry per CDR3 protein. The sample holds 200,000 to 300,000 distinct CDR3 sequences, roughly a tenth seen once. This CDR3 is 15 amino acids long. Germline V gene lookup returns CDR1 SGHRS and CDR2 YFSETQ. V lost 4 bases, J lost 7 bases, and 9 bases stayed unmatched. The table lists this clonotype with many counts. No antigen is known for it. The source of this sequence is a man in his fifties or sixties in good health. Sequences were obtained from memory T cells sorted from blood. The chain is built from TRBV5-1 and TRBJ1-2, with 11 bases lining up with TRBD1. This chain's CDR3 is CASSLGGQGAFGYTF. The CDR3 nucleotides read TGCGCCAGCAGCCTCGGTGGACAGGGGGCCTTTGGCTACACCTTC. The full variable domain, in which reference TRBV5-1 and TRBJ1-2 provide the parts outside the CDR3, is KAGVTQTPRYLIKTRGQQVTLSCSPISGHRSVSWYQQTPGQGLQFLFEYFSETQRNKGNFPGRFSGRQFSNSRSEMNVSTLELGDSALYLCASSLGGQGAFGYTFGSGTRLTVV.